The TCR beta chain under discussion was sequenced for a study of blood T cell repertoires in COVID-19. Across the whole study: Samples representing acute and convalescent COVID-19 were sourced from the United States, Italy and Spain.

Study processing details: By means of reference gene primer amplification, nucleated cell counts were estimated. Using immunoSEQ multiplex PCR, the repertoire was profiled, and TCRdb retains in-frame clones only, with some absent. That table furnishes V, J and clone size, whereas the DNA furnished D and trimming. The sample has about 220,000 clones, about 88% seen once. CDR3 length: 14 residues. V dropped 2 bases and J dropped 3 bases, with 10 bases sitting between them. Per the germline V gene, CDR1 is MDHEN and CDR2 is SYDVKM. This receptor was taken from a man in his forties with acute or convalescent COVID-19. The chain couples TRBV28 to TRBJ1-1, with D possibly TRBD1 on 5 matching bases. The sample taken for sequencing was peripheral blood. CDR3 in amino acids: CASSLIGAYTEAFF. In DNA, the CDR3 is TGTGCCAGCAGTTTAATAGGGGCTTACACTGAAGCTTTCTTT.